A single sample is the source of the 19 T cell receptor beta chains below, sequenced in a study of blood T cell repertoires in COVID-19. Assay used: immunoSEQ multiplex PCR; TCRdb lists only in-frame clones, some missing. The sample lists some 230,000 clones, 75% to 90% occurring once. Input material: PBMCs or T cells enriched from blood (not recorded which). These receptors originate from a woman aged 18-35 years in a cohort exposed to, infected with or recovered from COVID-19 (not recorded which).

V is TRBV2 and J is TRBJ2-7, with 11 nucleotides matching TRBD2. The ends lost 6 bases at V and 4 bases at J; junction bases unmatched: 11. The CDR3 runs 16 residues. Germline-derived CDR1 and CDR2 are SNHLY and FYNNEI. This chain's CDR3 is CASSAGLAGGQYEQYF. The CDR3 region has the DNA TGTGCCAGCAGCGCGGGATTAGCGGGGGGGCAATACGAGCAGTACTTC.

The rearrangement joins TRBV19 to TRBJ2-5; 12 bases are shared with TRBD1. This CDR3 has 16 residues. Germline CDR1 LNHDA, CDR2 SQIVND (reference sequence). V trimming: 3 bases; J trimming: 3 bases; junction bases outside the gene matches: 5. For the CDR3, the DNA is TGTGCCAGTAGTATCGGGGGGACAGGGGGCGAAGAGACCCAGTACTTC. Its protein product is CASSIGGTGGEETQYF.

The V and J genes are TRBV5-3 and TRBJ2-1, with D tentatively TRBD2 (5 bases). TRBV5-3 is designated an ORF whose function remains uncertain. This CDR3 region has 17 residues. The V end lost 6 bases, the J end lost 3 bases, and 22 bases lay between the germline ends. The CDR3 bases are TGTGCCAGAACCCCTGAAAGGTGGGAGAGGGTCTACAATGAGCAGTTCTTC. It codes for CARTPERWERVYNEQFF.

This chain uses TRBV4-2 with TRBJ2-5, with 15 nucleotides matching TRBD2. Germline CDR1 reads LGHNA; CDR2 reads YNFKEQ. The CDR3 loop spans 17 amino acids. The trim removed 6 bases at V and 4 bases at J, leaving 9 bases unmatched. CDR3 bases: TGTGCCAGCAGGCCGCGGACTAGCGGGGGGGCCGGAGAGACCCAGTACTTC. Protein: CASRPRTSGGAGETQYF.

The chain has TRBV7-9 and TRBJ1-4; D is perhaps TRBD1 (5 bases). The CDR3 sequence is 14 residues long. The germline gives CDR1 SEHNR, CDR2 FQNEAQ (reference sequence). Trimming shortened V by 3 bases and J by 5 bases, and 10 bases separated the two germline ends. CDR3 sequence: CASSFAGGNEKLFF. The DNA of the CDR3 is TGTGCCAGCAGCTTTGCCGGGGGAAATGAAAAACTGTTTTTT.

The genes are TRBV9 and TRBJ1-2, with D hard to call. The CDR3 is 13 residues long. V was pared by 1 base and J by 8 bases, with 12 bases between. Germline V gene sequence: CDR1 SGDLS, CDR2 YYNGEE. This CDR3 reads CASSVSVVEGYTF. DNA for the CDR3: TGTGCCAGCAGCGTATCGGTGGTTGAGGGCTACACCTTC.

V usage is TRBV6-5 and J usage is TRBJ2-7; TRBD1 might be the D (5 bases). Germline V gene lookup returns CDR1 MNHEY and CDR2 SVGAGI. Trimming stripped 0 bases from V and 7 bases from J, with 16 bases between. The CDR3 is 15 amino acids. For the CDR3, the DNA is TGTGCCAGCAGTTACTCCAGGGTGGCTGTGGATGAGCAGTACTTC. Its protein product is CASSYSRVAVDEQYF.

This chain links TRBV2 with TRBJ2-5, with D perhaps matching TRBD1 (7 bases). This CDR3 is built from 18 residues. Per the germline V gene, CDR1 is SNHLY and CDR2 is FYNNEI. Trimming left V 2 bases short and J 2 bases short, with 21 bases between. The CDR3 nucleotides are TGTGCCAGCAGTGAATCTAGGCAGGGGGTGGAGGGGCAAGAGACCCAGTACTTC. It translates to CASSESRQGVEGQETQYF.

V gene TRBV9 combines with J gene TRBJ2-5, with 11 nucleotides matching TRBD2. This CDR3 is built from 15 residues. The V segment lost 2 bases and the J segment 5 bases; nucleotides outside the gene matches: 5. Germline assignment: CDR1 SGDLS and CDR2 YYNGEE. The CDR3 is CASSVIAGGMETQYF. As DNA, the CDR3 is TGTGCCAGCAGCGTGATAGCGGGGGGGATGGAGACCCAGTACTTC.

V usage is TRBV13 and J usage is TRBJ1-1; a possible D gene is TRBD1 (5 bases). The CDR3 has 13 amino acids. With 3 bases removed from V and 5 bases from J, the gap between germline ends came to 10 bases. From germline, CDR1 is PRHDT and CDR2 FYEKMQ (reference sequence). The chain's CDR3 is CASSLRGLTEAFF. In DNA form, the CDR3 reads TGTGCCAGCAGCTTGCGGGGGTTGACTGAAGCTTTCTTT.

The V call is TRBV30, the J call TRBJ2-5, with a possible D match to TRBD1 (6 bases). In germline, CDR1 is GTSNPN, CDR2 SVGIG (reference sequence). This CDR3 has 14 amino acids. Deletions cut 2 bases from V and 5 bases from J, with 15 bases between. The CDR3 DNA sequence: TGTGCCTGGAGTCCAAATGGGGGCATGGAGACCCAGTACTTC. Translating gives CAWSPNGGMETQYF.

V usage is TRBV18 and J usage is TRBJ2-2, with D perhaps matching TRBD1 (5 bases). The CDR3 is made up of 16 amino acids. Germline V gene data show CDR1 as KGHSH and CDR2 as LQKENI. V lost 5 bases and J lost 5, with 18 bases in between. DNA for the CDR3: TGTGCCAGCTCAATGACAGTCCCCCGGCCGACCGGGGAGCTGTTTTTT. Translating gives CASSMTVPRPTGELFF.

The gene calls are TRBV18 and TRBJ2-2, with a tentative D call TRBD1 (6 bases). Trimming removed 0 bases from V and 5 bases from J, with 25 bases in between. This CDR3 is 20 amino acids long. Germline V gives CDR1 KGHSH, CDR2 LQKENI. This chain's CDR3 is CASSPPGDRSVTLDTGELFF. The CDR3 region has the DNA TGTGCCAGCTCACCACCAGGTGACAGGTCTGTAACGCTGGATACCGGGGAGCTGTTTTTT.

This clone was found a few times. The chain uses TRBV2 and TRBJ1-5; no definite D call. Germline values: CDR1 SNHLY, CDR2 FYNNEI. V dropped 2 bases and J dropped 0 bases, with 11 bases sitting between them. The CDR3 extends over 16 amino acids. CDR3 sequence (DNA): TGTGCCAGCAGTGAAAGGCAGGTTCTTAGCAATCAGCCCCAGCATTTT. Translating it yields CASSERQVLSNQPQHF.

The gene calls are TRBV3-1 (or the pseudogene TRBV3-2) and TRBJ2-7; D gene uncertain. V shed 1 base and J shed 6 bases, with 13 bases lying between them. The CDR3 extends over 14 amino acids. CDR1 LGHDT and CDR2 YNNKEL come from the germline V gene (reference sequence). DNA of the CDR3: TGTGCCAGCAGCCAAGTTCACCCCTCCGGCGAGCAGTACTTC. Its protein is CASSQVHPSGEQYF.

The chain couples TRBV24-1 to TRBJ1-2; no definite D call. There are 13 residues in the CDR3. The germline V gene has CDR1 KGHDR and CDR2 SFDVKD. V was clipped by 2 bases and J by 7 bases, with 10 bases between them. The CDR3 sequence is CATSDYLRGGYTF. CDR3 DNA sequence: TGTGCCACCAGTGATTACCTCCGGGGTGGCTACACCTTC.

V gene TRBV29-1 combines with J gene TRBJ1-2, with D unresolved. This CDR3 is built from 12 residues. Germline V gives CDR1 SQVTM, CDR2 ANQGSEA. V lost 4 bases to trimming and J lost 9 bases, with 15 bases between them. CDR3 sequence reads: CSVGAGLGRYTF. The CDR3 DNA reads as TGCAGCGTTGGGGCAGGCCTTGGGCGCTACACCTTC.

The chain couples TRBV29-1 to TRBJ2-1; 8 bases agree with TRBD2. With V trimmed by 5 bases and J by 0 bases, 9 bases remained unmatched. Germline assignment: CDR1 SQVTM and CDR2 ANQGSEA. The CDR3 is 16 residues long. The CDR3: CSVSTSGASSYNEQFF. The CDR3 DNA follows: TGCAGCGTTAGTACTAGCGGAGCTAGCTCCTACAATGAGCAGTTCTTC.

This chain connects TRBV5-1 to TRBJ2-5; TRBD1 matches at 7 bases. V gave up 2 bases and J gave up 5 bases; unmatched junction bases: 6. Per germline, CDR1 SGHRS and CDR2 YFSETQ. The CDR3 totals 14 residues. The CDR3 sequence: CASSLTGARETQYF. Written as DNA, the CDR3 is TGCGCCAGCAGCTTAACAGGGGCCCGGGAGACCCAGTACTTC. Full variable domain (rest looked up from reference TRBV5-1 and TRBJ2-5): KAGVTQTPRYLIKTRGQQVTLSCSPISGHRSVSWYQQTPGQGLQFLFEYFSETQRNKGNFPGRFSGRQFSNSRSEMNVSTLELGDSALYLCASSLTGARETQYFGPGTRLLVL.